The 24 T cell receptor beta chains reported below all come from one sample, sequenced in a study of T cell responses to AZD1222 COVID-19 vaccine. Produced via immunoSEQ multiplex PCR; TCRdb's table is partial and in-frame only. The repertoire has roughly 100,000 clones, around 87% of them found once; the top ten carry 4.5% to 6%. The input for sequencing was peripheral blood, taken on day 0 of AZD1222 vaccination. The receptors were sampled from an adult in good health.

V usage is TRBV5-8 and J usage is TRBJ2-2, with TRBD2 matching over 7 bases. V was pared by 6 bases and J by 1 base, with 6 bases of the junction left unmatched. This CDR3 has 15 amino acids. Germline loops: CDR1 SGHTS, CDR2 YDEGEE. For the CDR3, the DNA is TGTGCCAGCAACCCGGAGCGGGGGAACACCGGGGAGCTGTTTTTT. The encoded protein is CASNPERGNTGELFF.

The chain is built from TRBV7-2 and TRBJ1-1; tentatively, D is TRBD1 (6 bases). The CDR3 has 15 residues. V lost 4 bases and J lost 1, with 13 bases in between. Germline V gives CDR1 SGHTA, CDR2 FQGNSA. The CDR3 is CASSSTTGWNTEAFF. The CDR3 DNA is TGTGCCAGCAGCTCCACGACAGGCTGGAACACTGAAGCTTTCTTT. The whole variable domain, filled in from reference TRBV7-2 and TRBJ1-1, reads GAGVSQSPSNKVTEKGKDVELRCDPISGHTALYWYRQSLGQGLEFLIYFQGNSAPDKSGLPSDRFSAERTGGSVSTLTIQRTQQEDSAVYLCASSSTTGWNTEAFFGQGTRLTVV.

V gene TRBV9 combines with J gene TRBJ1-4; D possibly corresponds to TRBD1 (5 bases). The CDR3 length is 15 residues. CDR1 is SGDLS and CDR2 is YYNGEE in the germline V gene. Trimming cost V 0 bases and J 7 bases, with 13 bases left between them. The CDR3 DNA reads as TGTGCCAGCAGCGTAGGAAGGGGAAGAGGTGAAAAACTGTTTTTT. Residues: CASSVGRGRGEKLFF.

The V gene is TRBV12-3 or TRBV12-4, the J gene TRBJ2-7; 7 nucleotides line up with TRBD1. V shed 6 bases and J 12 bases; nucleotides not matched to a gene: 14. The CDR3 runs to 13 residues. CDR3 DNA sequence: TGTGCCAGCAGGCGGACCCGGGACAGCTTGTTGTACTTC. Translation gives CASRRTRDSLLYF.

The CDR3, as DNA: TGTGCCAGCAGTCGGGCTTTCGGGACGGTGGACTATGGCTACACCTTC. This codes for CASSRAFGTVDYGYTF. V gene TRBV2 combines with J gene TRBJ1-2; D may be TRBD1 (5 bases). This CDR3 is built from 16 residues. The germline V and J ends were trimmed by 5 bases and 3 bases, with 19 bases remaining between them. Germline V gene lookup returns CDR1 SNHLY and CDR2 FYNNEI.

CDR3 amino acids: CASSYSYRQETQYF. In DNA, the CDR3 is TGTGCCAGCAGTTACTCGTACAGACAAGAGACCCAGTACTTC. V gene TRBV6-5 combines with J gene TRBJ2-5; no firm D call. V was cut by 0 bases and J by 2 bases, with 7 bases left in between. The CDR3 contains 14 residues. CDR1 is MNHEY, CDR2 SVGAGI, per germline.

This clone was recorded only once. CDR3 loop: CASSPQATNEKLFF. CDR3 DNA sequence: TGTGCCAGCAGCCCCCAAGCAACTAATGAAAAACTGTTTTTT. V is TRBV7-9 and J is TRBJ1-4; D is undetermined. The V gene's germline CDR1 is SEHNR and CDR2 FQNEAQ (reference sequence). The CDR3 is 14 amino acids. Between the trimmed V and J ends, which lost 5 bases and 0 bases, there was a span of 7 bases.

The rearrangement links TRBV2 to TRBJ1-1; 7 positions agree with TRBD1. Germline CDR1 SNHLY, CDR2 FYNNEI. The CDR3 consists of 13 residues. The ends lost 11 bases at V and 1 base at J; junction bases unmatched: 7. The DNA of the CDR3 is TGTGCCGCCAAGGGACAGCAGAACACTGAAGCTTTCTTT. Protein sequence: CAAKGQQNTEAFF.

The chain couples TRBV28 to TRBJ1-5; TRBD1 matches 7 bases. CDR3 size: 16 residues. CDR1 and CDR2 from the germline V gene are MDHEN and SYDVKM. The V and J ends lost 4 bases and 3 bases, in that order; junction bases with no gene match: 9. The CDR3 sequence: CASSWAPGQPNQPQHF. As DNA, the CDR3 is TGTGCCAGCAGTTGGGCGCCGGGACAGCCCAATCAGCCCCAGCATTTT.

The V call is TRBV28, the J call TRBJ2-7, with 9 positions matching TRBD2. Germline V lookup: CDR1 MDHEN, CDR2 SYDVKM. Trimming removed 5 bases from V and 4 bases from J; junction bases left unmatched: 12. This CDR3 spans 16 amino acids. CDR3 nucleotides: TGTGCCAGCAGTCTAGAGGCGGCTAGCGGGACTTACGAGCAGTACTTC. This codes for CASSLEAASGTYEQYF.

The chain combines TRBV15 with TRBJ2-7; 7 nucleotides agree with TRBD2. The CDR3 loop spans 14 amino acids. V trimming: 5 bases; J trimming: 4 bases; junction bases outside the gene matches: 8. Germline assignment: CDR1 LNHNV and CDR2 YYDKDF (reference sequence). The CDR3 loop is CATSGGGDLYEQYF. Written as DNA, the CDR3 is TGTGCCACCAGCGGTGGGGGGGATCTGTACGAGCAGTACTTC. The full variable domain, in which reference TRBV15 and TRBJ2-7 provide the parts outside the CDR3, is DAMVIQNPRYQVTQFGKPVTLSCSQTLNHNVMYWYQQKSSQAPKLLFHYYDKDFNNEADTPDNFQSRRPNTSFCFLDIRSPGLGDTAMYLCATSGGGDLYEQYFGPGTRLTVT.

CDR3 nucleotide sequence: TGTGCCAGCAGTTTGGGCAGGATCAATCAGCCCCAGCATTTT. Protein sequence: CASSLGRINQPQHF. This rearrangement joins TRBV28 to TRBJ1-5; no reliable D call. Germline CDR1 is MDHEN and CDR2 is SYDVKM. This CDR3 has 14 amino acids. V lost 3 bases and J 3 bases, leaving 9 bases between the germline ends.

This chain links TRBV6-5 with TRBJ1-4, with D tentatively TRBD1 (5 bases). The CDR3 runs 15 residues. Germline V gives CDR1 MNHEY, CDR2 SVGAGI. V shed 6 bases and J shed 0 bases, with 11 bases lying between them. The CDR3 loop is CASSVQGSTNEKLFF. CDR3 DNA sequence: TGTGCCAGCAGCGTTCAGGGTTCAACTAATGAAAAACTGTTTTTT.

The V gene is TRBV30, the J gene TRBJ2-5; tentatively, D is TRBD1 (6 bases). The CDR3 is 13 residues long. V was pared by 5 bases and J by 1 base, with 11 bases between. Germline V lookup: CDR1 GTSNPN, CDR2 SVGIG (reference sequence). DNA of the CDR3: TGTGCCTGGGAACAGGGATTCCAAGAGACCCAGTACTTC. Translating gives CAWEQGFQETQYF.

The table lists this clone with a count of one. This chain connects TRBV6-1 to TRBJ2-7; 8 nucleotides match TRBD2. V trimming: 3 bases; J trimming: 3 bases; junction bases outside the gene matches: 10. The germline V gene encodes CDR1 MNHNS and CDR2 SASEGT. This CDR3 has 16 residues. CDR3 sequence (DNA): TGTGCCAGCAGTGAGGGGCTCCGGGGGGGCGGCTACGAGCAGTACTTC. It is translated as CASSEGLRGGGYEQYF.

This chain connects TRBV19 to TRBJ2-7; D call uncertain. The CDR3 sequence is 12 residues long. Germline V gene data show CDR1 as LNHDA and CDR2 as SQIVND (reference sequence). The V gene lost 1 base and the J gene lost 4 bases, with 5 bases spanning the gap. The CDR3, as DNA: TGTGCCAGTAGTATAGTGGGATACGAGCAGTACTTC. Translated, it gives CASSIVGYEQYF.

The CDR3 sequence is CASSAPGTANSPLHF. CDR3 sequence (DNA): TGTGCCAGCAGCGCTCCCGGGACGGCGAATTCACCCCTCCACTTT. The chain recombines TRBV7-2 with TRBJ1-6, with D possibly being TRBD1 (5 bases). Germline CDR1 is SGHTA and CDR2 is FQGNSA. The ends were cut back, 5 bases at V and 7 bases at J, with 15 bases in the middle. The CDR3 runs 15 residues.

V gene TRBV30 combines with J gene TRBJ2-1, with 7 bases fitting TRBD1. Germline V CDR1 and CDR2: GTSNPN, SVGIG (reference sequence). The CDR3 has 13 residues. V lost 2 bases and J lost 4; bases outside the gene matches: 2. The chain's CDR3 is CAWSRGQYNEQFF. As DNA, the CDR3 is TGTGCCTGGAGTCGGGGACAGTACAATGAGCAGTTCTTC.

V is TRBV10-2 and J is TRBJ1-1, with 7 bases identical to TRBD1. CDR3 length: 13 amino acids. Germline CDR1 is WSHSY and CDR2 is SAAADI. The trim removed 7 bases at V and 1 base at J, leaving 3 bases unmatched. The CDR3 DNA reads TGCGCCAGCAAGACAGGGACGAACACTGAAGCTTTCTTT. Translation: CASKTGTNTEAFF.

The genes are TRBV2 and TRBJ2-6; D not certain. The CDR3 has 17 amino acids. Germline V gives CDR1 SNHLY, CDR2 FYNNEI. Between the trimmed V and J ends, which lost 4 bases and 0 bases, there was a span of 13 bases. Here the CDR3 DNA reads TGTGCCAGCAGTGTAGAGTCACCAAACTCTGGGGCCAACGTCCTGACTTTC. It specifies CASSVESPNSGANVLTF.

The chain recombines TRBV7-9 with TRBJ2-1; D not certain. CDR3 length: 13 amino acids. The V end lost 2 bases, the J end lost 5 bases, and 7 bases lay between the germline ends. The germline gives CDR1 SEHNR, CDR2 FQNEAQ (reference sequence). CDR3 residues: CASSLTENNEQFF. The CDR3 DNA reads as TGTGCCAGCAGCTTAACAGAGAACAATGAGCAGTTCTTC.

V usage is TRBV2 and J usage is TRBJ2-1; D is uncertain. Trimming stripped 6 bases from V and 4 bases from J, with 4 bases between. The CDR3 totals 11 residues. Per the germline V gene, CDR1 is SNHLY and CDR2 is FYNNEI. In DNA, the CDR3 is TGTGCCAGCAGGGAATACAATGAGCAGTTCTTC. The encoded protein is CASREYNEQFF.

The rearrangement uses TRBV7-9 and TRBJ2-3; D ambiguous. The germline gives CDR1 SEHNR, CDR2 FQNEAQ (reference sequence). The CDR3 has 11 amino acids. The V end was cut by 0 bases, the J end by 9 bases, with 4 bases between. CDR3 nucleotide sequence: TGTGCCAGCAGCTTAGCGGGGACGCAGTATTTT. Translation: CASSLAGTQYF.

This rearrangement joins TRBV19 to TRBJ2-3; D not resolved. V lost 3 bases and J 4 bases, leaving 20 bases between the germline ends. Germline CDR1 is LNHDA and CDR2 is SQIVND (reference sequence). This CDR3 comprises 17 residues. The CDR3 nucleotides read TGTGCCAGTAGTATCGCATCGGCTGAGACGAATCCAGATACGCAGTATTTT. This codes for CASSIASAETNPDTQYF.